This T cell receptor (beta chain) was recorded in a study of monozygotic twins with inflammatory bowel disease. Study-level results: The analysis yielded no support for one strong signal or clonotype associated with IBD. No difference was seen in repertoire similarity between concordant and discordant twins, possibly from limited power.

As for this clonotype: Its antigen remains unknown.

Germline V gene lookup returns CDR1 LGHNA and CDR2 YNFKEQ. This CDR3 is built from 15 residues. After re-calling the 5' RACE reads, TCRdb lists one entry per CDR3 protein, DNA absent. Recorded here are approximately 330,000 distinct CDR3 sequences; the top ten clones represent around 2%. The sequencing input was blood. This clonotype originated in a human donor with ulcerative colitis or Crohn's disease, or a healthy co-twin of an affected twin (not recorded which). The chain employs TRBV4-2 and TRBJ2-1; absent DNA, TCRdb's TRBD2 call cannot be checked. CDR3 sequence reads: CASSLTSGGPREQFF.